A single sample is the source of the 8 T cell receptor beta chains below, sequenced in a study of chemoradiotherapy in HPV16-positive cancers. Assay used: immunoSEQ multiplex PCR; TCRdb lists only in-frame clones, some missing. In the table there are 25,000 to 30,000 clones, over 90% of which are singletons. The sequences come from blood, collected from a patient who underwent chemoradiotherapy. The receptors here all came from a human donor with HPV-associated anogenital cancer.

The rearrangement links TRBV6-6 to TRBJ1-6, with D possibly matching TRBD1 (6 bases). Germline CDR1 is MNHNY and CDR2 is SVGAGI (reference sequence). V lost 5 bases to trimming and J lost 7 bases, with 12 bases between them. There are 14 residues in the CDR3. The CDR3 DNA follows: TGTGCCAGCAGTCCCGACAGGATAAATTCACCCCTCCACTTT. This sequence encodes CASSPDRINSPLHF.

The chain couples TRBV6-5 to TRBJ2-7, with D possibly being TRBD2 (6 bases). In germline, CDR1 is MNHEY, CDR2 SVGAGI. The germline V and J ends were trimmed by 2 bases and 3 bases, with 14 bases remaining between them. This CDR3 is built from 15 residues. This CDR3 reads CASSYDAGRNYEQYF. CDR3 bases: TGTGCCAGCAGTTACGACGCGGGACGAAACTACGAGCAGTACTTC.

The chain uses TRBV7-9 and TRBJ2-7; weak D call: TRBD2 (5 bases). CDR3 length: 15 amino acids. Trimming pared 0 bases from V and 2 bases from J, leaving 11 bases between. CDR1 and CDR2 from the germline V gene are SEHNR and FQNEAQ (reference sequence). The CDR3 DNA reads as TGTGCCAGCAGCTTAGCCGGAATAGCGACCTACGAGCAGTACTTC. Amino acids: CASSLAGIATYEQYF.

The chain links TRBV27 to TRBJ1-1; D uncertain. CDR1 and CDR2 from the germline V gene are MNHEY and SMNVEV (reference sequence). Trimming shortened V by 0 bases and J by 4 bases, and 12 bases separated the two germline ends. This CDR3 comprises 15 residues. Here the CDR3 reads CASSLSPTGGTEAFF. The CDR3 region has the DNA TGTGCCAGCAGTTTATCACCGACGGGCGGCACTGAAGCTTTCTTT.

This clone was detected once. The rearrangement uses TRBV27 and TRBJ2-7; TRBD2 might be the D (6 bases). Germline loops: CDR1 MNHEY, CDR2 SMNVEV (reference sequence). The CDR3 loop spans 14 amino acids. V dropped 2 bases and J dropped 4 bases, with 12 bases sitting between them. CDR3 bases: TGTGCCAGCAGTTTAACCGGGACTGAATACGAGCAGTACTTC. This translates into CASSLTGTEYEQYF.

The chain carries TRBV6-4 and TRBJ2-3; 13 nucleotides align to TRBD2. Per the germline V gene, CDR1 is MRHNA and CDR2 is SNTAGT. The CDR3 spans 15 residues. The junction had 5 bases not matched to a gene; V was cut back by 5 bases and J by 6 bases. The CDR3 reads CASSLGLAGSDTQYF. In DNA form, the CDR3 reads TGTGCCAGCAGTCTGGGACTAGCGGGATCGGATACGCAGTATTTT.

The genes are TRBV5-8 and TRBJ2-2; 11 bases align to TRBD2. Germline loops: CDR1 SGHTS, CDR2 YDEGEE. V trimming: 4 bases; J trimming: 3 bases; junction bases outside the gene matches: 5. This CDR3 has 16 amino acids. The chain's CDR3 is CASSKGLADHTGELFF. The CDR3 nucleotides are TGTGCCAGCAGCAAGGGACTAGCGGACCACACCGGGGAGCTGTTTTTT.

The chain joins TRBV5-1 to TRBJ1-1, with D possibly TRBD1 on 5 matching bases. V gave up 1 base and J gave up 1 base, with 11 bases separating them. CDR1 and CDR2 (germline): SGHRS, YFSETQ. This CDR3 spans 15 amino acids. This CDR3 is CASSLPGFGNTEAFF. DNA of the CDR3: TGCGCCAGCAGCTTGCCAGGGTTTGGGAACACTGAAGCTTTCTTT.